The 16 T cell receptor beta chains given below trace back to one sample, sequenced in a study of T cell responses to AZD1222 COVID-19 vaccine. TCRdb's table, derived via immunoSEQ multiplex PCR, lists solely in-frame clones and lacks some. The table lists some 150,000 clones, 80% to 95% of them singletons. The sample in question was peripheral blood, obtained 28 days after the second AZD1222 dose. The source is an adult who received the AZD1222 COVID-19 vaccine.

This rearrangement joins TRBV18 to TRBJ2-3; a possible D gene is TRBD1 (6 bases). Trimming removed 3 bases from V and 0 bases from J, with 10 bases in between. The CDR3 consists of 15 residues. The germline V gene has CDR1 KGHSH and CDR2 LQKENI. The CDR3, as DNA: TGTGCCAGCTCACCGGACAGCCCTAGCACAGATACGCAGTATTTT. It translates to CASSPDSPSTDTQYF.

The rearrangement joins TRBV15 to TRBJ2-7, with 8 bases that match TRBD1. V shed 4 bases and J 1 base; nucleotides not matched to a gene: 6. Germline CDR1 LNHNV, CDR2 YYDKDF (reference sequence). This CDR3 spans 15 amino acids. The chain's CDR3 is CATSIYGDRSYEQYF. The DNA of the CDR3 is TGTGCCACCAGCATTTACGGGGACAGGTCCTACGAGCAGTACTTC. Based on the CDR3 plus reference TRBV15 and TRBJ2-7, the full variable domain is DAMVIQNPRYQVTQFGKPVTLSCSQTLNHNVMYWYQQKSSQAPKLLFHYYDKDFNNEADTPDNFQSRRPNTSFCFLDIRSPGLGDTAMYLCATSIYGDRSYEQYFGPGTRLTVT.

The chain combines TRBV2 with TRBJ2-5; D uncertain. The V and J ends lost 9 bases and 1 base respectively, with 9 bases between them. The CDR3 extends over 12 amino acids. Germline V CDR1 and CDR2: SNHLY, FYNNEI. The CDR3 coding sequence is TGTGCCAGGCAGCGCGCCCAAGAGACCCAGTACTTC. This sequence encodes CARQRAQETQYF.

The genes are TRBV4-3 and TRBJ1-1; TRBD1 might be the D (5 bases). CDR1 and CDR2 (germline): LGHNA, YSLEER. The CDR3 has 19 residues. The ends were cut back, 0 bases at V and 0 bases at J, with 20 bases in the middle. The CDR3 here is CASSQEGRVRGRLNTEAFF. Here the CDR3 DNA reads TGCGCCAGCAGCCAAGAAGGCAGGGTTCGAGGCAGGCTGAACACTGAAGCTTTCTTT.

The chain carries TRBV18 and TRBJ2-2; D remains ambiguous. This CDR3 has 12 residues. In germline, CDR1 is KGHSH, CDR2 LQKENI. V was trimmed by 3 bases and J by 9 bases, leaving 8 bases between them. Written as DNA, the CDR3 is TGTGCCAGCTCACCCGGCGTTCGGGAGCTGTTTTTT. Translating it yields CASSPGVRELFF.

The gene calls are TRBV5-6 and TRBJ1-5; D is undetermined. The CDR3 totals 14 residues. Trimming stripped 4 bases from V and 0 bases from J, with 8 bases between. Germline lookup yields CDR1 SGHDT and CDR2 YYEEEE. The CDR3 DNA reads TGTGCCAGCAGCGGGAGAGATAGCAATCAGCCCCAGCATTTT. It codes for CASSGRDSNQPQHF.

This chain connects TRBV27 to TRBJ2-4, with a possible D match to TRBD1 (5 bases). The germline V gene has CDR1 MNHEY and CDR2 SMNVEV (reference sequence). The CDR3 runs to 16 residues. V was shortened by 2 bases and J by 0 bases, with 11 bases between the two germline ends. CDR3 sequence (DNA): TGTGCCAGCAGTTTAATGGGGCAGGGAGCCAAAAACATTCAGTACTTC. It is translated as CASSLMGQGAKNIQYF.

This chain joins TRBV30 and TRBJ2-7, with 7 bases matching TRBD2. Per germline, CDR1 GTSNPN and CDR2 SVGIG (reference sequence). V trimming: 0 bases; J trimming: 6 bases; junction bases outside the gene matches: 5. This CDR3 comprises 13 residues. The CDR3: CAWSVQWGGEQYF. In DNA form, the CDR3 reads TGTGCCTGGAGTGTACAATGGGGGGGCGAGCAGTACTTC.

This clone has just one count. The chain uses TRBV21-1 and TRBJ1-1. TRBV21-1 is annotated as a pseudogene. The CDR3 totals 13 residues. The CDR3 is CARPPVVNTEAFF. The CDR3 nucleotides are TGTGCCCGACCCCCCGTGGTGAACACTGAAGCTTTCTTT.

This clone was counted only a few times. The genes are TRBV7-9 and TRBJ2-7; 8 positions match TRBD2. Germline values: CDR1 SEHNR, CDR2 FQNEAQ (reference sequence). V lost 4 bases to trimming and J lost 3 bases; unmatched junction nucleotides: 11. The CDR3 has 16 amino acids. The CDR3 sequence is CASSWGGAGDGYEQYF. CDR3 nucleotides: TGTGCCAGCAGCTGGGGCGGAGCGGGAGACGGCTACGAGCAGTACTTC.

Regarding this clone: Other DNA sequences in this sample translate to the same CDR3. The chain employs TRBV9 and TRBJ1-2; 11 bases are shared with TRBD1. V trimming: 2 bases; J trimming: 5 bases; junction bases outside the gene matches: 2. The germline V gene has CDR1 SGDLS and CDR2 YYNGEE. The CDR3 consists of 14 residues. The CDR3 protein is CASSVGTGGYGYTF. DNA for the CDR3: TGTGCCAGCAGCGTTGGGACAGGGGGGTATGGCTACACCTTC.

On this clone: Other DNA sequences of this sample code for an identical CDR3. The chain carries TRBV20-1 and TRBJ1-4; D uncertain. Trimming left V 6 bases short and J 8 bases short, with 10 bases between. The CDR3 covers 11 residues. The germline gives CDR1 DFQATT, CDR2 SNEGSKA (reference sequence). CDR3 DNA: TGCAGTGCATGGACGGGGGAAAAACTGTTTTTT. Its translation: CSAWTGEKLFF.

The chain carries TRBV14 and TRBJ2-1; the match to TRBD2 covers 7 bases. Trimming at V came to 3 bases and at J to 2 bases, leaving 13 bases not matched to a gene. CDR1 is SGHDN, CDR2 FVKESK, per germline. The CDR3 sequence is 18 residues long. CDR3 amino acids: CASSQGLWREKPYNEQFF. CDR3 nucleotide sequence: TGTGCCAGCAGCCAGGGCCTTTGGCGGGAGAAGCCCTACAATGAGCAGTTCTTC.

J is TRBJ2-6 and V is TRBV6-4; D possibly corresponds to TRBD2 (5 bases). Germline values: CDR1 MRHNA, CDR2 SNTAGT. V was cut by 9 bases and J by 7 bases, with 16 bases left in between. The CDR3 contains 14 residues. DNA for the CDR3: TGTGCCAGGGGAGTAAAGGGAAAAGCCAACGTCCTGACTTTC. Amino acid sequence: CARGVKGKANVLTF.

The chain uses TRBV5-4 and TRBJ2-4; D unclear. The CDR3 has 19 amino acids. CDR1 SGHNT and CDR2 YYREEE come from the germline V gene (reference sequence). V lost 4 bases and J 1 base, leaving 24 bases between the germline ends. CDR3 loop: CASSTPWTGKGRAKNIQYF. CDR3 bases: TGTGCCAGCAGCACGCCGTGGACGGGTAAAGGGCGCGCCAAAAACATTCAGTACTTC.

The count of this clone is one. The chain has TRBV19 and TRBJ1-5; the D gene is possibly TRBD1 (5 bases). Germline V gives CDR1 LNHDA, CDR2 SQIVND (reference sequence). V was trimmed by 2 bases and J by 2 bases, leaving 10 bases between them. This CDR3 comprises 15 residues. The CDR3 region has the DNA TGTGCCAGTAGTATATCATCAGGGCGCAATCAGCCCCAGCATTTT. Translating it yields CASSISSGRNQPQHF.